Each of the 30 T cell receptor beta chains below was sequenced from the same sample in a study of cytomegalovirus exposure and HLA in healthy donors. It was with 60 Vbeta and 13 Jbeta primers that the PCR ran. Profiling relied on immunoSEQ multiplex PCR, and the TCRdb table lists in-frame clones only, not all of them. The sample records roughly 80,000 clones, 60% to 85% being singletons. Input material: PBMCs. Receptors originate from a male donor in good health and CMV-seronegative.

The chain has TRBV19 and TRBJ2-5; TRBD1 is a possible D gene (5 bases). V was cut by 3 bases and J by 4 bases, with 12 bases left in between. CDR1 and CDR2 (germline): LNHDA, SQIVND (reference sequence). The CDR3 is made up of 14 amino acids. The CDR3 protein is CASSIAAGRETQYF. In DNA form, the CDR3 reads TGTGCCAGTAGTATCGCGGCAGGGCGAGAGACCCAGTACTTC.

This clone was seen only once. V usage is TRBV5-6 and J usage is TRBJ2-7; 10 bases are shared with TRBD1. With V trimmed by 0 bases and J by 5 bases, 8 bases remained unmatched. The CDR3 is 16 amino acids. In germline, CDR1 is SGHDT, CDR2 YYEEEE. The CDR3 loop is CASSLALTGGKNEQYF. The CDR3 DNA is TGTGCCAGCAGCTTGGCCCTGACAGGGGGCAAGAACGAGCAGTACTTC. Using reference TRBV5-6 and TRBJ2-7 for the parts outside the CDR3, the full variable domain is DAGVTQSPTHLIKTRGQQVTLRCSPKSGHDTVSWYQQALGQGPQFIFQYYEEEERQRGNFPDRFSGHQFPNYSSELNVNALLLGDSALYLCASSLALTGGKNEQYFGPGTRLTVT.

V is TRBV18 and J is TRBJ2-5; 9 positions agree with TRBD1. The DNA end lines up better with TRBJ2-7; the J call may be wrong. This CDR3 has 15 amino acids. CDR1 KGHSH and CDR2 LQKENI come from the germline V gene. The CDR3 loop reads CASSPGQGSSYEQYF. In DNA, the CDR3 is TGTGCCAGCTCGCCCGGACAGGGGAGCTCCTACGAGCAGTACTTC.

V usage is TRBV29-1 and J usage is TRBJ2-1; D possibly corresponds to TRBD1 (5 bases). The CDR3 length is 13 residues. Trimming pared 1 base from V and 4 bases from J, leaving 8 bases between. Germline assignment: CDR1 SQVTM and CDR2 ANQGSEA. The CDR3: CSVEGRQYNEQFF. Here the CDR3 DNA reads TGCAGCGTTGAAGGGAGACAGTACAATGAGCAGTTCTTC.

The J gene is TRBJ1-2, the V gene TRBV27; 9 nucleotides line up with TRBD1. In germline, CDR1 is MNHEY, CDR2 SMNVEV (reference sequence). Trimming removed 7 bases from V and 2 bases from J; junction bases left unmatched: 5. The CDR3 loop spans 14 amino acids. DNA of the CDR3: TGTGCCAGCAAGACCGGGACAGGGAACTATGGCTACACCTTC. As protein: CASKTGTGNYGYTF.

In regard to this clone: The conserved final phenylalanine or tryptophan is absent from the CDR3, which likely points to a read error. The V gene is TRBV2, the J gene TRBJ1-5; D is unclear. Per the germline V gene, CDR1 is SNHLY and CDR2 is FYNNEI. Trimming pared 2 bases from V and 1 base from J, leaving 6 bases between. The CDR3 totals 14 residues. CDR3 region: CASSETDSNQPQHL. The CDR3 nucleotides read TGTGCCAGCAGTGAAACGGACAGCAATCAGCCCCAGCATCTT.

V and J are TRBV4-3 and TRBJ2-5; 7 nucleotides line up with TRBD2. From germline, CDR1 is LGHNA and CDR2 YSLEER. The CDR3 is made up of 14 amino acids. V was pared by 4 bases and J by 3 bases, with 5 bases of the junction left unmatched. CDR3 residues: CASSPSGAEETQYF. The CDR3 coding sequence is TGCGCCAGCAGCCCCAGCGGGGCCGAAGAGACCCAGTACTTC.

This clone turned up a few times. This sequence joins TRBV30 and TRBJ2-1; no firm D call. Trimming took 3 bases from V and 0 from J, leaving 15 bases between them. In germline, CDR1 is GTSNPN, CDR2 SVGIG (reference sequence). The CDR3 is made up of 16 amino acids. CDR3 DNA: TGTGCCTGGAGCGCAGCGCTTCTGAGCTCCTACAATGAGCAGTTCTTC. It is translated as CAWSAALLSSYNEQFF.

The chain links TRBV27 to TRBJ1-4, with 8 positions matching TRBD1. Germline V CDR1 and CDR2: MNHEY, SMNVEV (reference sequence). This CDR3 has 14 residues. The ends lost 6 bases at V and 11 bases at J; junction bases unmatched: 11. Here the CDR3 DNA reads TGTGCCAGCAGCCAAGGGACAGGAGGGGGCAAACTGTTTTTT. As protein: CASSQGTGGGKLFF.

CDR3: CASSYGDRNNEQFF. CDR3 nucleotide sequence: TGTGCCAGCAGTTACGGGGACAGAAACAATGAGCAGTTCTTC. The chain carries TRBV6-5 and TRBJ2-1, with 7 bases lining up with TRBD1. The CDR3 is 14 residues long. Germline CDR1 reads MNHEY; CDR2 reads SVGAGI. J lost 5 bases, V lost 2 bases, and 3 bases had no gene match.

V is TRBV28 and J is TRBJ1-2; tentative D call: TRBD1 (6 bases). V was cut by 5 bases and J by 3 bases, with 13 bases left in between. Germline CDR1 and CDR2: MDHEN and SYDVKM. CDR3 length equals 14 residues. As DNA, the CDR3 is TGTGCCAGCAGTAGGACAGCCAACCACTATGGCTACACCTTC. The encoded protein is CASSRTANHYGYTF.

The rearrangement links TRBV7-6 to TRBJ2-5; a weak D match, TRBD2 (5 bases). Trimming stripped 1 base from V and 5 bases from J, with 8 bases between. The CDR3 covers 13 residues. The germline CDR1 and CDR2 sequences are SGHVS and FNYEAQ. CDR3 bases: TGTGCCAGCAGCTTAGGAGGGTGGGAGACCCAGTACTTC. It codes for CASSLGGWETQYF. Full variable domain (rest looked up from reference TRBV7-6 and TRBJ2-5): GAGVSQSPRYKVTKRGQDVALRCDPISGHVSLYWYRQALGQGPEFLTYFNYEAQQDKSGLPNDRFSAERPEGSISTLTIQRTEQRDSAMYRCASSLGGWETQYFGPGTRLLVL.

This clone was seen only once. The chain couples TRBV10-3 to TRBJ2-7; 10 bases are shared with TRBD2. Unmatched junction bases numbered 14, after V lost 4 bases and J lost 5 bases. The CDR3 runs to 17 residues. CDR1 ENHRY and CDR2 SYGVKD come from the germline V gene. In nucleotides, the CDR3 is TGTGCCATCAGTGGGTCTAGCGGGAGTTCCATGGTCAACGAGCAGTACTTC. Amino acids: CAISGSSGSSMVNEQYF.

The chain joins TRBV28 to TRBJ1-1, with D perhaps matching TRBD1 (6 bases). V was shortened by 7 bases and J by 4 bases, with 13 bases between the two germline ends. The germline CDR1 and CDR2 sequences are MDHEN and SYDVKM. This CDR3 has 13 amino acids. The CDR3 region is CASTPGGSTEAFF. CDR3 coding DNA: TGTGCCAGCACACCGGGGGGCTCCACTGAAGCTTTCTTT. Full variable domain (remainder filled in from reference TRBV28 and TRBJ1-1): DVKVTQSSRYLVKRTGEKVFLECVQDMDHENMFWYRQDPGLGLRLIYFSYDVKMKEKGDIPEGYSVSREKKERFSLILESASTNQTSMYLCASTPGGSTEAFFGQGTRLTVV.

V and J are TRBV5-1 and TRBJ2-5, with TRBD1 matching 9 bases. This CDR3 is built from 14 residues. The ends lost 7 bases at V and 5 bases at J; junction bases unmatched: 9. Germline values: CDR1 SGHRS, CDR2 YFSETQ. The CDR3 here is CASRRGQGIETQYF. In DNA, the CDR3 is TGCGCCAGCCGACGGGGACAGGGCATCGAGACCCAGTACTTC.

The chain uses TRBV6-5 and TRBJ1-3; D remains unclear. V was trimmed by 0 bases and J by 3 bases, leaving 9 bases between them. CDR3 length: 15 amino acids. Germline V gene sequence: CDR1 MNHEY, CDR2 SVGAGI. The CDR3 region is CASSYSEGSGNTIYF. The CDR3 DNA reads TGTGCCAGCAGTTACTCGGAAGGGAGTGGAAACACCATATATTTT.

The chain couples TRBV18 to TRBJ2-3; 12 bases align to TRBD2. Germline CDR1 reads KGHSH; CDR2 reads LQKENI. Trimming removed 3 bases from V and 2 bases from J; junction bases left unmatched: 6. The CDR3 totals 17 residues. The CDR3 DNA sequence: TGTGCCAGCTCACCGGGACTAGCGGGCACCAACACAGATACGCAGTATTTT. This gives the protein CASSPGLAGTNTDTQYF.

This rearrangement joins TRBV6-5 to TRBJ1-2; 7 bases fit TRBD1. The germline V gene encodes CDR1 MNHEY and CDR2 SVGAGI. V shed 7 bases, J shed 8 bases, and the junction held 13 bases outside the gene matches. This CDR3 comprises 14 residues. Here the CDR3 DNA reads TGTGCCAGCACTCTGACAGGGCAGGGATCCGGCTACACCTTC. Translation: CASTLTGQGSGYTF.

J is TRBJ2-5 and V is TRBV2; tentative D call: TRBD2 (5 bases). The DNA end is a closer match to TRBJ2-7, so the J assignment may be wrong. Per the germline V gene, CDR1 is SNHLY and CDR2 is FYNNEI. This CDR3 has 12 residues. The CDR3 spells CASREDTYEQYF. The CDR3 DNA is TGTGCCAGCAGGGAGGATACATACGAGCAGTACTTC.

CDR3 coding DNA: TGTGCCATCAGTAAACGGGACAGGGGTAGTAGTGGCTACACCTTC. Residues: CAISKRDRGSSGYTF. The chain uses TRBV10-3 and TRBJ1-2, with 10 bases identical to TRBD1. CDR1 is ENHRY, CDR2 SYGVKD, per germline. The CDR3 extends over 15 amino acids. Unmatched junction bases numbered 10, after V lost 5 bases and J lost 7 bases.

The chain carries TRBV30 and TRBJ1-1, with 9 bases identical to TRBD1. The trim removed 1 base at V and 6 bases at J, leaving 6 bases unmatched. The CDR3 has 14 residues. Germline V gene data show CDR1 as GTSNPN and CDR2 as SVGIG (reference sequence). The CDR3 region is CAWSGQGEGAEAFF. Here the CDR3 DNA reads TGTGCCTGGAGTGGACAGGGGGAGGGGGCTGAAGCTTTCTTT.

The chain has TRBV14 and TRBJ2-2, with 11 bases matching TRBD2. The CDR3 loop spans 18 amino acids. Trimming at V came to 3 bases and at J to 2 bases, leaving 8 bases not matched to a gene. Germline loops: CDR1 SGHDN, CDR2 FVKESK. As DNA, the CDR3 is TGTGCCAGCAGCCAGCCTACGGGACTAGCGGAAAACACCGGGGAGCTGTTTTTT. This encodes CASSQPTGLAENTGELFF. Variable domain in full (rest from reference TRBV14 and TRBJ2-2): EAGVTQFPSHSVIEKGQTVTLRCDPISGHDNLYWYRRVMGKEIKFLLHFVKESKQDESGMPNNRFLAERTGGTYSTLKVQPAELEDSGVYFCASSQPTGLAENTGELFFGEGSRLTVL.

V gene TRBV7-2 combines with J gene TRBJ1-2; TRBD1 is a possible D gene (6 bases). The CDR3 sequence is 13 residues long. V was clipped by 3 bases and J by 5 bases, with 10 bases between them. The germline V gene has CDR1 SGHTA and CDR2 FQGNSA. Written as DNA, the CDR3 is TGTGCCAGCAGCTTGGCAGGGGAATATGGCTACACCTTC. It is translated as CASSLAGEYGYTF.

The CDR3 reads CASSMTGPNTGELFF. The CDR3 DNA reads TGTGCCAGTAGTATGACAGGCCCTAACACCGGGGAGCTGTTTTTT. The gene calls are TRBV19 and TRBJ2-2; tentative D call: TRBD1 (6 bases). V gave up 3 bases and J gave up 2 bases, with 10 bases separating them. The germline V gene has CDR1 LNHDA and CDR2 SQIVND (reference sequence). The CDR3 covers 15 residues.

The chain couples TRBV19 to TRBJ1-2, with 9 bases lining up with TRBD1. Germline V gene sequence: CDR1 LNHDA, CDR2 SQIVND (reference sequence). Germline trimming cut 4 bases from V and 4 bases from J; bases unmatched to any gene: 4. The CDR3 loop spans 14 amino acids. CDR3 amino acids: CASSNRGLGYGYTF. For the CDR3, the DNA is TGTGCCAGTAGTAACAGGGGGCTTGGCTATGGCTACACCTTC.

The chain is built from TRBV10-3 and TRBJ2-1; no firm D call. Looked up from germline, CDR1 is ENHRY and CDR2 is SYGVKD. Trimming removed 8 bases at V and 0 bases at J, with 11 bases between. The CDR3 runs to 14 residues. The CDR3 DNA reads TGTGCCATCGTTCGGCGGAGCTCCTACAATGAGCAGTTCTTC. This gives the protein CAIVRRSSYNEQFF.

The V call is TRBV6-5, the J call TRBJ2-7; 7 nucleotides match TRBD1. Germline V lookup: CDR1 MNHEY, CDR2 SVGAGI. The CDR3 length is 12 residues. With V trimmed by 2 bases and J by 6 bases, 1 base remained unmatched. CDR3 region: CASSYRDSEQYF. CDR3 coding DNA: TGTGCCAGCAGTTACCGGGACAGCGAGCAGTACTTC.

The V and J genes are TRBV11-3 and TRBJ2-1; TRBD2 might be the D (7 bases). Germline V gene data show CDR1 as SGHNT and CDR2 as YENEEA. V was shortened by 4 bases and J by 15 bases, with 19 bases between the two germline ends. The CDR3 is 13 residues long. CDR3 residues: CASSSSRGGRRFF. The DNA of the CDR3 is TGTGCCAGCAGCTCGTCAAGGGGGGGGAGGAGGTTCTTC. The full variable domain, completed using reference TRBV11-3 and TRBJ2-1, is EAGVVQSPRYKIIEKKQPVAFWCNPISGHNTLYWYLQNLGQGPELLIRYENEEAVDDSQLPKDRFSAERLKGVDSTLKIQPAELGDSAVYLCASSSSRGGRRFFGPGTRLTVL.

J is TRBJ2-1 and V is TRBV6-1; D uncertain. Germline CDR1 MNHNS, CDR2 SASEGT. Trimming removed 3 bases at V and 2 bases at J, with 14 bases between. This CDR3 region has 16 residues. The chain's CDR3 is CASSEHSPTPYNEQFF. CDR3 DNA sequence: TGTGCCAGCAGTGAGCACAGTCCGACGCCCTACAATGAGCAGTTCTTC.

V is TRBV18 and J is TRBJ1-2; TRBD1 aligns across 9 bases. With 3 bases clipped from V and 8 bases from J, the junction kept 10 bases outside the gene matches. This CDR3 is 15 amino acids long. The V gene's germline CDR1 is KGHSH and CDR2 LQKENI. CDR3: CASSPKQGAPEGYTF. CDR3 DNA: TGTGCCAGCTCACCCAAACAGGGGGCCCCGGAGGGCTACACCTTC.